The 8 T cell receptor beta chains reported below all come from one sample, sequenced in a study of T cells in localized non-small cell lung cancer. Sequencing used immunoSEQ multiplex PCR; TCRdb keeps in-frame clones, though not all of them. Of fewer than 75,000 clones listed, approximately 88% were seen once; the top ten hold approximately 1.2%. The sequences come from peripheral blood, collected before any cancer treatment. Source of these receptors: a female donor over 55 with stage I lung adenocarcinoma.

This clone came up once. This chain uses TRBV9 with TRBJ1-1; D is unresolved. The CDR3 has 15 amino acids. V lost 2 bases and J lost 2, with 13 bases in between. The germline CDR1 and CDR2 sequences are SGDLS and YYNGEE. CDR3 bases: TGTGCCAGCAGCGTTTCTTCAAACACCAACACTGAAGCTTTCTTT. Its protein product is CASSVSSNTNTEAFF. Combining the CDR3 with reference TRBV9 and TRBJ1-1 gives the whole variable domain DSGVTQTPKHLITATGQRVTLRCSPRSGDLSVYWYQQSLDQGLQFLIQYYNGEERAKGNILERFSAQQFPDLHSELNLSSLELGDSALYFCASSVSSNTNTEAFFGQGTRLTVV.

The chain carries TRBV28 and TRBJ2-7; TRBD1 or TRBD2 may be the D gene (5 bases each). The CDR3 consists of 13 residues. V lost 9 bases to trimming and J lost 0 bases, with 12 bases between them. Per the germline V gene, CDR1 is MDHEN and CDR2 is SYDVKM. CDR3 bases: TGTGCCAGTATCCGGGACCACTCCTACGAGCAGTACTTC. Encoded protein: CASIRDHSYEQYF.

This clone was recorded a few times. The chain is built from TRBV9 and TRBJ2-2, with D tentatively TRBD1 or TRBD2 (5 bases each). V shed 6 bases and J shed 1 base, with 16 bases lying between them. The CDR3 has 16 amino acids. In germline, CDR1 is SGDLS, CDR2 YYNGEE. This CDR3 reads CASTRGALENTGELFF. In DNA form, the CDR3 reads TGTGCCAGCACCCGAGGGGCACTAGAGAACACCGGGGAGCTGTTTTTT.

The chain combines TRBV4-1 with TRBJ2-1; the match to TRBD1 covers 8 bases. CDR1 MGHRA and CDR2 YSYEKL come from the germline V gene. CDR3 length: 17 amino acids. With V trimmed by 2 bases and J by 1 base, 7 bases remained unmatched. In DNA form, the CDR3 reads TGCGCCAGCAGCCAAACCGGACAGGGACGTTCCTACAATGAGCAGTTCTTC. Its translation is CASSQTGQGRSYNEQFF.

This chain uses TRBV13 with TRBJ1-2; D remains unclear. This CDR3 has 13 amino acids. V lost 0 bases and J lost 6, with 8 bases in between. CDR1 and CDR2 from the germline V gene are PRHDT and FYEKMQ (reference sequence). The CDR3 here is CASSLGASNGYTF. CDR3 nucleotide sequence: TGTGCCAGCAGCTTAGGGGCCTCAAATGGCTACACCTTC.

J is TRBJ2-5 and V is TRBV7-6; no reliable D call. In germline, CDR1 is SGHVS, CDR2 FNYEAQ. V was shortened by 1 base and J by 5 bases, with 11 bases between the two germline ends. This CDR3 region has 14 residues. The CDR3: CASSLVKFTETQYF. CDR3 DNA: TGTGCCAGCAGCTTAGTCAAATTCACCGAGACCCAGTACTTC.

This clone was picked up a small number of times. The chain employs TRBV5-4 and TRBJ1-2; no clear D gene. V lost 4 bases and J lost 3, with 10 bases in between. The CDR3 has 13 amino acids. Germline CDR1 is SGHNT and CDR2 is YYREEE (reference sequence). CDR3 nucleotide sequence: TGTGCCAGCAGCCCCCGGGTTGACTATGGCTACACCTTC. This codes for CASSPRVDYGYTF.

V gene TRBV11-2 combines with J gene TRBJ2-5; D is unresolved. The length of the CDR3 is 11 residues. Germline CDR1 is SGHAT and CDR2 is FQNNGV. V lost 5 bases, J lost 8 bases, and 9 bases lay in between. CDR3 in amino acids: CASSPYRTQYF. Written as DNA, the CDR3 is TGTGCCAGCAGCCCCTATCGAACCCAGTACTTC.